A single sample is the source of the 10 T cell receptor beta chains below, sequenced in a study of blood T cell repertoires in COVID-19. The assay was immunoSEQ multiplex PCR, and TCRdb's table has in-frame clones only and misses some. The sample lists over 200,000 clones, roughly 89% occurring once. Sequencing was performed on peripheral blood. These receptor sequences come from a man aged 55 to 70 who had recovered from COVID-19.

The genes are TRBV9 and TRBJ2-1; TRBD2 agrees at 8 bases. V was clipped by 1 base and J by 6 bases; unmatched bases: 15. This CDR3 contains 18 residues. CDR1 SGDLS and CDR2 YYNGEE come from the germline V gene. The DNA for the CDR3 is TGTGCCAGCAGCGTACGGGGATCACGGCGGGAGGAGGGCAATGAGCAGTTCTTC. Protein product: CASSVRGSRREEGNEQFF.

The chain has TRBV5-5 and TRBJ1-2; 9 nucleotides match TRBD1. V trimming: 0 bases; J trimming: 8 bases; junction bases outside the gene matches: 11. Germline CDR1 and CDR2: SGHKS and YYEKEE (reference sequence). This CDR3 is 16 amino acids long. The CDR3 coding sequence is TGTGCCAGCAGCTTGGCGGACGGACAGGGGAGGGAGGGCTACACCTTC. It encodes CASSLADGQGREGYTF.

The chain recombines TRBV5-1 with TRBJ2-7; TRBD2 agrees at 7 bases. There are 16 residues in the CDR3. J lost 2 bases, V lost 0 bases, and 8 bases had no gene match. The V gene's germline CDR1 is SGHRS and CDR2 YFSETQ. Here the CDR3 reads CASSLVAASGTYEQYF. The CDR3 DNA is TGCGCCAGCAGCTTGGTCGCGGCTAGCGGAACCTACGAGCAGTACTTC.

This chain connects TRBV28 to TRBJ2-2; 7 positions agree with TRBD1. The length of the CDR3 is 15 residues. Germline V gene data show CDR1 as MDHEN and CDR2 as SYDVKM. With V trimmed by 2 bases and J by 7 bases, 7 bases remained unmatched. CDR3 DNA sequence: TGTGCCAGCAGTTTAAGGCTCAGGGGGAACGGGGAGCTGTTTTTT. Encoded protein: CASSLRLRGNGELFF.

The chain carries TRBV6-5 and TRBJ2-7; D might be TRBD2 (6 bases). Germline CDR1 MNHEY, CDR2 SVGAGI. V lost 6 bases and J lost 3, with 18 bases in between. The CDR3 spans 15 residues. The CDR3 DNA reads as TGTGCCAGCAGAACGCCCCGGGGAGGTCACTACGAGCAGTACTTC. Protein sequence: CASRTPRGGHYEQYF.

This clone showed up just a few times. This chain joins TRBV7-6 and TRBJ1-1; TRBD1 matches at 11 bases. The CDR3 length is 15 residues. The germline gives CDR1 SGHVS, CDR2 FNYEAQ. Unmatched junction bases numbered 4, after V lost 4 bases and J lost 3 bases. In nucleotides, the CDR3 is TGTGCCAGCAGCTCGGACAGGGGGCTTGACACTGAAGCTTTCTTT. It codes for CASSSDRGLDTEAFF.

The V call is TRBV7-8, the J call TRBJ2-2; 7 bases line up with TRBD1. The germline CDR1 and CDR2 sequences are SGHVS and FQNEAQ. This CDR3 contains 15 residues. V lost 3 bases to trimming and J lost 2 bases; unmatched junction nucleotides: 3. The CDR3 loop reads CASSLGTANTGELFF. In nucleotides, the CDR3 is TGTGCCAGCAGCTTGGGGACAGCTAACACCGGGGAGCTGTTTTTT.

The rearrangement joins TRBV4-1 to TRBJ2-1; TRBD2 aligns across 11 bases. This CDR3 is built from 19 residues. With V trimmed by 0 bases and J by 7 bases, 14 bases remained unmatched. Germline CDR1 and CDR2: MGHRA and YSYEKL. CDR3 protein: CASSQDNGSGGAYRNEQFF. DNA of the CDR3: TGCGCCAGCAGCCAAGATAATGGTAGCGGGGGGGCCTATAGGAATGAGCAGTTCTTC.

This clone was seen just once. The CDR3 sequence: CASSSGQRPGELFF. Written as DNA, the CDR3 is TGCGCCAGCAGCTCGGGACAAAGGCCCGGGGAGCTGTTTTTT. The chain employs TRBV5-1 and TRBJ2-2; the D gene is possibly TRBD1 (6 bases). CDR1 SGHRS and CDR2 YFSETQ come from the germline V gene. V lost 3 bases and J lost 6, with 12 bases in between. CDR3 length equals 14 residues.

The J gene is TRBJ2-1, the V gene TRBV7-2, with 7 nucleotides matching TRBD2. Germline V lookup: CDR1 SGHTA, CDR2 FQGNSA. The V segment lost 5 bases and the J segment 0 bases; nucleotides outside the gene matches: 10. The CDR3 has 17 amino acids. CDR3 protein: CASSPQTSGNSYNEQFF. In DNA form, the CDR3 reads TGTGCCAGCAGCCCCCAGACGAGCGGGAACTCCTACAATGAGCAGTTCTTC.